This T cell receptor beta chain was retrieved from a study of T cell changes during pregnancy in multiple sclerosis. Generated by immunoSEQ multiplex PCR, the TCRdb table keeps only in-frame clones and is missing some. There are about 40,000 clones in the sample; less than 95% occur only once, and 1.5% to 2% lies in the top ten. The CDR3 sequence is 15 residues long. Deletions cut 8 bases from V and 0 bases from J, with 14 bases between. Germline assignment: CDR1 MNHEY and CDR2 SVGAGI. The J gene is TRBJ2-1, the V gene TRBV6-5; D uncertain. The sequence derives from a female donor with multiple sclerosis, enrolled in a pregnancy study. This specimen consisted of peripheral blood, obtained in the third trimester of pregnancy. The CDR3 region is CASLPRFDSYNEQFF. The CDR3, as DNA: TGTGCCAGCCTTCCTCGGTTTGACTCCTACAATGAGCAGTTCTTC.